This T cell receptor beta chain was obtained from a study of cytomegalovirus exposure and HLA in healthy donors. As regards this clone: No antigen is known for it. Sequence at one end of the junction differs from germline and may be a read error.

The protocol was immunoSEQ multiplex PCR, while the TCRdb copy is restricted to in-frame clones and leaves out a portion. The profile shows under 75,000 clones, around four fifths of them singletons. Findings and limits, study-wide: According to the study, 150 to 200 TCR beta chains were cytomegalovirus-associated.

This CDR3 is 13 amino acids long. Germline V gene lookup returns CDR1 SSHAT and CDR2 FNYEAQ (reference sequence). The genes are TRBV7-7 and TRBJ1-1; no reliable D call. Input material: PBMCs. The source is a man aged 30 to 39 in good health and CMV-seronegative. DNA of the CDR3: TGTGCTAGCAGCCTTACAAGAGGCACTGAAGCTTTCTTT. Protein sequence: CASSLTRGTEAFF.